The subject of this entry is one T cell receptor beta chain. Antigen: not known. This record belongs to a study of a mutant IDH1 vaccine in newly diagnosed glioma. Across the study: Eight vaccinations were given in weeks 1, 3, 5, 7, 11, 15, 19 and 23. Former treatment meant radiotherapy, temozolomide, or both; the majority had gotten both.

Study outcomes and limitations: With respect to changes in top peripheral T cell clonotypes, pseudoprogression seemed unrelated. Vaccination induced immune responses in around 93% of patients.

Method: immunoSEQ multiplex PCR; TCRdb's copy keeps in-frame clones and lacks some. The data contain more than 10,000 clones, over 75% of them singletons. Stated time point: week 5, during vaccination. Alongside topical imiquimod, each dose of vaccine comprised 300 ug of mutant IDH1 20-mer peptide. Source: PBMCs, taken from a glioma patient whose treatment included an IDH1 peptide vaccine. This clonotype was obtained from a woman in her forties with glioma. Some clones in this sample may be carry-over from other donors' samples.

Here the CDR3 DNA reads TGTGCCAGCAGCTTAGGGGTGACGGGGAAGGATGGCTACACCTTC. Its translation: CASSLGVTGKDGYTF. This chain connects TRBV11-2 to TRBJ1-2; no firm D call. Trimming removed 1 base from V and 6 bases from J, with 15 bases in between. The CDR3 has 15 residues. Germline V gene data show CDR1 as SGHAT and CDR2 as FQNNGV.